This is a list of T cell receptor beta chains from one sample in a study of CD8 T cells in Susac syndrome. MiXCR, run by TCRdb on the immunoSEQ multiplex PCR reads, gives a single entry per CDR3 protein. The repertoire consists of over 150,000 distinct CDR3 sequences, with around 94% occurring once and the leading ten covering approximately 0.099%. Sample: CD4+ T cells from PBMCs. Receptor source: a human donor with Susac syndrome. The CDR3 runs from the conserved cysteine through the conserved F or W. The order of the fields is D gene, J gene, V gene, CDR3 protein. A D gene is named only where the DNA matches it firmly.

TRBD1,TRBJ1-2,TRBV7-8,CASSLGRGRSDYGYTF
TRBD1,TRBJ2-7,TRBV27,CASRVQGASYEQYF
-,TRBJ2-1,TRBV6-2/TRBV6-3,CASSYSHPTSGIYNKQFF
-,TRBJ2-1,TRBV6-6,CASSYPLADYNEQFF
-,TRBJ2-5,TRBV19,CASSIFSGILGQETQYF
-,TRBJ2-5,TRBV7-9,CASSYRLVLGQETQYF
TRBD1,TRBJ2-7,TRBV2,CASSELNRGSEQYF
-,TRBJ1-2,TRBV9,CASSSRPSFNYGYTF
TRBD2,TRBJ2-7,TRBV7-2,CASSFPGRGDEQYF
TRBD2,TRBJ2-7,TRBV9,CASSVGGGRAYEQYF
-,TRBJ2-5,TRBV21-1,CASSNSDRGSDQYF
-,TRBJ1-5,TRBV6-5,CASRKGDQPQHF
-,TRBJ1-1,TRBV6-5,CASRIAKGNTEAFF
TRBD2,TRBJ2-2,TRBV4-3,CASSQELGDGTTKVGELFF
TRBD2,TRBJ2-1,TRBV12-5,CASGPGLAGGGLTYNEQFF
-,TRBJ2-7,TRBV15,CATSRDFADYEQYF
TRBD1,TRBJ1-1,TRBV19,CASSAPTGYMNTEAFF
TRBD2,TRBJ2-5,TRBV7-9,CASNPGGGEETQYF
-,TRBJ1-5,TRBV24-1,CATSDPGGESGHF
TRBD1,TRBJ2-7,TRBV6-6,CASRDRVHEQYF
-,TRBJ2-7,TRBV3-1,CASSQDAEQYF
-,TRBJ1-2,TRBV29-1,CSVGEYGYTF
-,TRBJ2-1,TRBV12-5,CASGLDVNEQFF
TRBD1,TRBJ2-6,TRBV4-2,CASSPPTGGSGANVLTF
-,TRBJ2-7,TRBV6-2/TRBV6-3,CASRTARDKQEQYF
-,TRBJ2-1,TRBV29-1,CSVAVGSYNEQFF
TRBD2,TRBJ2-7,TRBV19,CASSMGRVYEQYF
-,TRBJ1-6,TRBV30,CAWSRGVNSPLHF
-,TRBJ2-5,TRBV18,CASSPSYQETQYF
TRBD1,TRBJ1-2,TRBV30,CAWLHKDRGLPRLYGYTF
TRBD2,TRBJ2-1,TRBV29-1,CSVGTSGIPYNEQFF
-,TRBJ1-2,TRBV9,CASGTTLRGGYTF
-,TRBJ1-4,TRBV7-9,CASSAFSGSSKLFF
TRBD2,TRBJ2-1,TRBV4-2,CASSPGLGQFF
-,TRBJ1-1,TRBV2,CASSGWVGGRDSTEAFF